This TCR beta chain was documented in a study of cytomegalovirus exposure and HLA in healthy donors. Study background: Counted in an early data release were approximately 85 million unique TCRs from HLA-typed donors.

Germline-derived CDR1 and CDR2 are SGHRS and YFSETQ. This CDR3 comprises 15 residues. Trimming left V 2 bases short and J 4 bases short, with 16 bases between. Study-wide findings and caveats: It emerged from a later analysis that several of the most significant clusters appeared to be linked to common viral pathogens.

About this clone itself: Its antigen is unidentified.

PCR amplification relied on 60 Vbeta primers (plus 13 Jbeta primers). TCRdb keeps only in-frame clones here, not all; method: immunoSEQ multiplex PCR. Of some 170,000 clones listed, 55% to 75% are singletons. V is TRBV5-1 and J is TRBJ2-7, with D maybe TRBD2 (5 bases). This clonotype originated in a human donor in good health. Sequenced: PBMCs. The CDR3 spells CASSFRATGGYEQYF. Written as DNA, the CDR3 is TGCGCCAGCAGCTTCCGGGCGACCGGCGGGTACGAGCAGTACTTC. Drawing the rest from reference TRBV5-1 and TRBJ2-7, the complete variable domain is KAGVTQTPRYLIKTRGQQVTLSCSPISGHRSVSWYQQTPGQGLQFLFEYFSETQRNKGNFPGRFSGRQFSNSRSEMNVSTLELGDSALYLCASSFRATGGYEQYFGPGTRLTVT.